One TCR beta chain is described in this entry. This record comes from a study of blood T cells in healthy people across ages. Isolation recovered at least 7 million PBMCs from every sample. A second PCR, run for roughly 7 to 11 cycles, used a sample-barcoded 5' primer plus a J-beta primer mix. Every cDNA molecule bore a tag from a template-switch adaptor containing 12 random nucleotides. TCRdb itself ran the 5' RACE reads through MiXCR, one entry per CDR3 protein. The table has over 700,000 distinct CDR3 sequences, about 25% seen once; the top ten hold just under 9.5%. There are 15 residues in the CDR3. Germline CDR1 reads SGHDT; CDR2 reads YYEEEE. These data are also associated with another study on T cells of mothers and their children. In that study: Related mother-child pairs shared marginally more repertoire than unrelated pairs, though not significantly.

Sequenced sample: blood. The clonotype originates from a boy between 10 and 17 years old in good health. The chain joins TRBV5-6 to TRBJ2-5, with TRBD2 matching over 13 bases. TRBJ2-1 matches the DNA end more closely, so the J call is doubtful. CDR3 region: CASSRTSGSSGEQFF. CDR3 DNA: TGTGCCAGCAGCCGGACTAGCGGGAGCTCAGGGGAGCAGTTCTTC.